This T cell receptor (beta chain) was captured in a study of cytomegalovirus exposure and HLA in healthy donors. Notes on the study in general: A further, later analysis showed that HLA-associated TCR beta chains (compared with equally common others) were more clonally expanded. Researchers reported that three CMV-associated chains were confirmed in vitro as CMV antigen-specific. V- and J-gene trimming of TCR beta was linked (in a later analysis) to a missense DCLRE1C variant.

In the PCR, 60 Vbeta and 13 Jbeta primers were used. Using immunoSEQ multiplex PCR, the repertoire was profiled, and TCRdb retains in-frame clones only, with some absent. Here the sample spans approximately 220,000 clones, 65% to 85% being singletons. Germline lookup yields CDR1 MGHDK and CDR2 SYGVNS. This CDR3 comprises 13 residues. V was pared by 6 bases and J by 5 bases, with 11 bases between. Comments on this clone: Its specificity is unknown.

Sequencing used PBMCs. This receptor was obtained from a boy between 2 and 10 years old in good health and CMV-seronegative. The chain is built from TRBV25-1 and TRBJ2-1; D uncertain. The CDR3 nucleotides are TGTGCCAGCAGCATGACTGAACACAATGAGCAGTTCTTC. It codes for CASSMTEHNEQFF.